This TCR beta chain was observed in a study of cytomegalovirus exposure and HLA in healthy donors. Across the study: Researchers previously reported finding 117 million unique TCR beta sequences from some 180 million T cells.

Study observations and caveats: Across donors, most TCRs were seen rarely, yet some public ones were widespread. An analysis that was carried out later associated 15,000 to 20,000 TCR beta sequences with HLA alleles at 0.05 false discovery rate.

Turning to this clone: Its antigen is unidentified.

Vbeta (60) and Jbeta (13) primers were used in the PCR. In the original workflow: Per a later analysis, the number of unique TCR beta chains was 75 million to 90 million, of which about 10 million were shared. TCRdb keeps only in-frame clones here, not all; method: immunoSEQ multiplex PCR. V and J calls and clone size come straight from that table; D and trimming were deduced from the DNA. This sample's clone table lists roughly 50,000 clones. J gave up 5 bases and V 10 bases, and 10 bases lay outside the gene matches. This CDR3 has 14 amino acids. Germline CDR1 MNHNS, CDR2 SASEGT. The chain recombines TRBV6-1 with TRBJ2-3; TRBD2 matches 9 bases. The sequence derives from a woman in her sixties in good health and CMV-seropositive. Specimen: PBMCs. CDR3 nucleotide sequence: TGTGCCACCAACGTAGCGGGGGAGGGAGATACGCAGTATTTT. Protein: CATNVAGEGDTQYF.